This entry lists 8 T cell receptor beta chains sequenced from one sample in a study of shared clonotypes between healthy human individuals. Sequencing used immunoSEQ multiplex PCR; TCRdb keeps in-frame clones, though not all of them. The profile shows 2 million to 2.5 million clones, just under 95% of them singletons. Sample: naive CD4+ T cells from PBMCs. The sample's subset: CD45RA+ positively selected. The receptors shown here come from a man between 18 and 35 years old in good health. Some clones in this sample may be carry-over from other donors' samples.

The rearrangement links TRBV5-1 to TRBJ2-1, with 12 bases identical to TRBD2. The V segment lost 4 bases and the J segment 9 bases; nucleotides outside the gene matches: 14. Germline values: CDR1 SGHRS, CDR2 YFSETQ. This CDR3 spans 17 amino acids. CDR3 in amino acids: CASSPPRLAGDGGEQFF. In DNA form, the CDR3 reads TGCGCCAGCAGCCCCCCCAGACTAGCGGGAGATGGTGGTGAGCAGTTCTTC.

The V gene is TRBV25-1, the J gene TRBJ2-3; TRBD1 matches at 9 bases. With V trimmed by 4 bases and J by 5 bases, 4 bases remained unmatched. Germline V CDR1 and CDR2: MGHDK, SYGVNS. The CDR3 runs 14 residues. The CDR3: CASSVQGAGDTQYF. CDR3 in DNA: TGTGCCAGCAGTGTACAGGGGGCAGGAGATACGCAGTATTTT. Drawing the rest from reference TRBV25-1 and TRBJ2-3, the complete variable domain is EADIYQTPRYLVIGTGKKITLECSQTMGHDKMYWYQQDPGMELHLIHYSYGVNSTEKGDLSSESTVSRIRTEHFPLTLESARPSHTSQYLCASSVQGAGDTQYFGPGTRLTVL.

The chain combines TRBV2 with TRBJ1-2; 7 bases match TRBD1. Unmatched junction bases numbered 7, after V lost 6 bases and J lost 0 bases. This CDR3 region has 15 residues. The germline V gene has CDR1 SNHLY and CDR2 FYNNEI. CDR3 sequence reads: CASREQGITNYGYTF. The CDR3 DNA is TGTGCCAGCAGGGAACAGGGGATTACTAACTATGGCTACACCTTC.

This rearrangement joins TRBV5-4 to TRBJ2-7; TRBD1 matches 8 bases. CDR1 and CDR2 from the germline V gene are SGHNT and YYREEE (reference sequence). V trimming: 4 bases; J trimming: 0 bases; junction bases outside the gene matches: 6. The CDR3 spans 15 residues. CDR3: CASSQKTGASYEQYF. For the CDR3, the DNA is TGTGCCAGCAGCCAGAAGACAGGGGCCTCCTACGAGCAGTACTTC.

V usage is TRBV6-1 and J usage is TRBJ1-3; D is undetermined. V was clipped by 5 bases and J by 2 bases, with 13 bases between them. Looked up from germline, CDR1 is MNHNS and CDR2 is SASEGT. This CDR3 comprises 15 residues. CDR3 protein: CASSTTLNPGNTIYF. In DNA form, the CDR3 reads TGTGCCAGCAGTACGACGCTGAATCCTGGAAACACCATATATTTT.

This chain uses TRBV19 with TRBJ1-1, with D unresolved. This CDR3 spans 13 amino acids. V lost 8 bases to trimming and J lost 0 bases, with 10 bases between them. Germline V CDR1 and CDR2: LNHDA, SQIVND (reference sequence). The CDR3 is CASGPELNTEAFF. The CDR3 DNA is TGTGCCAGTGGGCCGGAGTTGAACACTGAAGCTTTCTTT.

This clone was recorded once. This sequence joins TRBV11-3 and TRBJ2-1; no clear D gene. The CDR3 runs 17 residues. Germline loops: CDR1 SGHNT, CDR2 YENEEA. The germline V and J ends were trimmed by 4 bases and 0 bases, with 16 bases remaining between them. The CDR3: CASSSTFTPSSYNEQFF. CDR3 coding DNA: TGTGCCAGCAGCTCAACGTTCACGCCGAGCTCCTACAATGAGCAGTTCTTC.

V usage is TRBV7-9 and J usage is TRBJ2-3; TRBD1 matches at 8 bases. Trimming removed 5 bases from V and 0 bases from J; junction bases left unmatched: 7. The CDR3 runs to 16 residues. CDR1 SEHNR and CDR2 FQNEAQ come from the germline V gene (reference sequence). CDR3 sequence reads: CASSPKTGVSTDTQYF. The CDR3 DNA follows: TGTGCCAGCAGCCCAAAGACAGGGGTTAGCACAGATACGCAGTATTTT.